The 13 T cell receptor beta chains presented below share a single source sample, sequenced in a study of shared clonotypes between healthy human individuals (dated by TCRdb to the early 2020s). Receptor amplification or capture employed the immunoSEQ multiplex PCR assay. In TCRdb, the immuneACCESS table is reduced to in-frame sequences with V and J assigned. These tables do not hold every clone; where another copy was compared, an unresolved V gene accounts for under half, and the others remain unexplained. The sample table records a few million clones; 85% to 95% of these occur just once. Together, the top ten hold over 1.5% of the sample. For the CD8 naive samples, CD45RO-negative cells were positively selected for CCR7, yielding a CD45RA+CCR7+ population from which TemRA cells were excluded. The sequencing input was naive CD8+ T cells from PBMCs. Explained via the paper, the cell subset or site label denotes: CD45RA+CCR7+. The receptors originated from a man in his late teens or twenties in good health. Some clones in this sample may be carry-over from other donors' samples.

DNA for the CDR3: TGTGCCAGCAGCGTATCAGGGGGAGTCTATGGCTACACCTTC. Its translation: CASSVSGGVYGYTF. The chain employs TRBV9 and TRBJ1-2, with 7 bases aligning to TRBD1. CDR3 length: 14 residues. The junction had 4 bases not matched to a gene; V was cut back by 1 base and J by 4 bases. The V gene's germline CDR1 is SGDLS and CDR2 YYNGEE. Filled out from reference TRBV9 and TRBJ1-2, the complete variable domain reads DSGVTQTPKHLITATGQRVTLRCSPRSGDLSVYWYQQSLDQGLQFLIQYYNGEERAKGNILERFSAQQFPDLHSELNLSSLELGDSALYFCASSVSGGVYGYTFGSGTRLTVV.

The chain joins TRBV4-1 to TRBJ2-1; D is unresolved. The germline CDR1 and CDR2 sequences are MGHRA and YSYEKL. The CDR3 totals 16 residues. Between the trimmed V and J ends, which lost 3 bases and 0 bases, there was a span of 12 bases. CDR3 bases: TGCGCCAGCAGCCAGTCTCTGAGGAGCTCCTACAATGAGCAGTTCTTC. Translating it yields CASSQSLRSSYNEQFF.

The rearrangement uses TRBV27 and TRBJ1-3, with 8 nucleotides matching TRBD1. The germline CDR1 and CDR2 sequences are MNHEY and SMNVEV (reference sequence). This CDR3 comprises 16 residues. The V gene end was trimmed by 5 bases and the J gene end by 1 base; junction bases not matched to a gene: 7. CDR3 region: CASSPSQGASGNTIYF. CDR3 nucleotides: TGTGCCAGCAGTCCCTCTCAGGGGGCTTCTGGAAACACCATATATTTT.

A word on this clone: At the DNA level, this CDR3 is encoded by other sequences in the same sample as well. This chain uses TRBV27 with TRBJ1-1; TRBD1 might be the D (5 bases). V lost 1 base to trimming and J lost 3 bases, with 9 bases between them. This CDR3 region has 14 residues. Germline V lookup: CDR1 MNHEY, CDR2 SMNVEV (reference sequence). CDR3 bases: TGTGCCAGCAGTTTATTAAGGGGTGACACTGAAGCTTTCTTT. Translating it yields CASSLLRGDTEAFF.

The genes are TRBV28 and TRBJ2-2; possible D gene TRBD1, 5 bases. V was trimmed by 2 bases and J by 2 bases, leaving 9 bases between them. Germline loops: CDR1 MDHEN, CDR2 SYDVKM. The CDR3 contains 15 residues. The CDR3 here is CASSLGQLNTGELFF. The CDR3 bases are TGTGCCAGCAGTTTAGGACAACTTAACACCGGGGAGCTGTTTTTT.

Note on this clone: Other nucleotide sequences in the sample specify the same CDR3. The chain joins TRBV4-1 to TRBJ2-7, with 9 bases aligning to TRBD2. Looked up from germline, CDR1 is MGHRA and CDR2 is YSYEKL. V lost 0 bases and J lost 4; bases outside the gene matches: 4. The length of the CDR3 is 15 residues. In nucleotides, the CDR3 is TGCGCCAGCAGCCAAGATAGCGGGAGTTCGTACGAGCAGTACTTC. Translation: CASSQDSGSSYEQYF.

On this clone itself: Other DNA sequences in this sample translate to the same CDR3. The chain couples TRBV7-9 to TRBJ2-7; D unresolved. The CDR3 contains 12 residues. Germline CDR1 reads SEHNR; CDR2 reads FQNEAQ (reference sequence). V was trimmed by 3 bases and J by 0 bases, leaving 3 bases between them. The chain's CDR3 is CASSFSSYEQYF. Here the CDR3 DNA reads TGTGCCAGCAGCTTCAGCTCCTACGAGCAGTACTTC.

CDR3 sequence reads: CASSVAGGRNNEQYF. The CDR3, as DNA: TGTGCCAGCAGCGTAGCTGGGGGTCGGAACAACGAGCAGTACTTC. The V gene is TRBV9, the J gene TRBJ2-7; D is possibly TRBD1 or TRBD2 (5 bases each). CDR1 and CDR2 (germline): SGDLS, YYNGEE. The CDR3 contains 15 residues. V gave up 0 bases and J gave up 5 bases, with 15 bases separating them.

On this clone: Other DNA variants within this sample encode the same CDR3. The chain employs TRBV11-2 and TRBJ2-7; D not certain. This CDR3 is 13 amino acids long. Per the germline V gene, CDR1 is SGHAT and CDR2 is FQNNGV. Trimming left V 1 base short and J 2 bases short, with 6 bases between. CDR3 sequence: CASSLGTTYEQYF. The CDR3 DNA sequence: TGTGCCAGCAGCTTAGGAACCACCTACGAGCAGTACTTC.

The V gene is TRBV28, the J gene TRBJ1-1; unclear D gene. With 2 bases removed from V and 3 bases from J, the gap between germline ends came to 13 bases. Germline-derived CDR1 and CDR2 are MDHEN and SYDVKM. The CDR3 is 15 amino acids. In DNA, the CDR3 is TGTGCCAGCAGTTTAGGCGACATCTCCGACACTGAAGCTTTCTTT. The encoded protein is CASSLGDISDTEAFF.

V and J are TRBV28 and TRBJ2-6; 9 nucleotides match TRBD1. CDR1 is MDHEN, CDR2 SYDVKM, per germline. V lost 0 bases, J lost 2 bases, and 8 bases stayed unmatched. This CDR3 region has 19 residues. The CDR3 nucleotides read TGTGCCAGCAGTTTATGGTTGCAGACAGGGGGTCCTGGGGCCAACGTCCTGACTTTC. Translating gives CASSLWLQTGGPGANVLTF.

This chain links TRBV11-2 with TRBJ2-1, with D possibly being TRBD1 or TRBD2 (5 bases each). The CDR3 is made up of 16 amino acids. The V and J ends lost 5 bases and 4 bases respectively, with 18 bases between them. Germline CDR1 SGHAT, CDR2 FQNNGV. CDR3 sequence reads: CASSGRKGTFYNEQFF. The CDR3 nucleotides are TGTGCCAGCAGCGGCCGAAAAGGGACCTTTTACAATGAGCAGTTCTTC.

As regards this clone: The sample has other DNA sequences that encode this CDR3 too. The rearrangement joins TRBV19 to TRBJ1-1; TRBD1 matches 7 bases. CDR1 and CDR2 from the germline V gene are LNHDA and SQIVND (reference sequence). The CDR3 totals 12 residues. The J segment lost 1 base and the V segment lost 9 bases, leaving 2 bases of the junction unmatched. The chain's CDR3 is CASRTGNTEAFF. Here the CDR3 DNA reads TGTGCCAGCCGGACAGGGAACACTGAAGCTTTCTTT.